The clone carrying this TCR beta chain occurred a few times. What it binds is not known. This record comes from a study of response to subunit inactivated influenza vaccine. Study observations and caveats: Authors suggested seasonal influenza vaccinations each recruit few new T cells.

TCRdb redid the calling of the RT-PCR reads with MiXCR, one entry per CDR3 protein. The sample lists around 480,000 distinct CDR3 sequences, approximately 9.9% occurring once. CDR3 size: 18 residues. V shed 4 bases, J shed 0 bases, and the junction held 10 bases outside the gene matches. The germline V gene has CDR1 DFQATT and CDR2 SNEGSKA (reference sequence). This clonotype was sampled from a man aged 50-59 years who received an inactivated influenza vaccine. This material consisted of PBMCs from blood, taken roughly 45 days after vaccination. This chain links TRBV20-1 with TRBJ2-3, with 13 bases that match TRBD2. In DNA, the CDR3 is TGCAGTGCTAATGGACTAGCGGGGGCCATCCATAGCACAGATACGCAGTATTTT. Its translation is CSANGLAGAIHSTDTQYF.